This TCR beta chain was obtained from a study of T cells in Graves' hyperthyroidism and ophthalmopathy. The study's findings and limits: Among clonotypes expanded in thyroid above 0.001, most were also found in blood.

Patients aged 18 to 65 had newly diagnosed hyperthyroidism of under 2 months' duration. Uncontrolled infections, other autoimmune diseases, pregnancy or lactation led to exclusion of patients. On the basis of clinical symptoms, serum thyroxine and TRAb, thyroid ultrasound and orbital computed tomography, diagnoses were made. In its sample, this clonotype was seen many times. Antigen: not known. Amplification of TCR beta CDR3 regions was performed using RNA transcripts as template. The HTBI primer set served for first-round RT-PCR of the TCR CDR3. Via MiXCR, TCRdb re-called the multiplex PCR reads, giving one row per CDR3 protein. The sample consists of under 300,000 distinct CDR3 sequences, roughly 15% of them appearing once. Trimming left V 6 bases short and J 7 bases short, with 15 bases between. This CDR3 spans 14 amino acids. Per the germline V gene, CDR1 is MDHEN and CDR2 is SYDVKM.

The origin of this receptor is a woman in her 50s with Graves' hyperthyroidism that later progressed to Graves' ophthalmopathy. The genes are TRBV28 and TRBJ1-4, with D unresolved. Material: blood. The CDR3 sequence is CASSSMGLGEKLFF. For the CDR3, the DNA is TGTGCCAGCAGCTCGATGGGTTTAGGTGAAAAACTGTTTTTT.